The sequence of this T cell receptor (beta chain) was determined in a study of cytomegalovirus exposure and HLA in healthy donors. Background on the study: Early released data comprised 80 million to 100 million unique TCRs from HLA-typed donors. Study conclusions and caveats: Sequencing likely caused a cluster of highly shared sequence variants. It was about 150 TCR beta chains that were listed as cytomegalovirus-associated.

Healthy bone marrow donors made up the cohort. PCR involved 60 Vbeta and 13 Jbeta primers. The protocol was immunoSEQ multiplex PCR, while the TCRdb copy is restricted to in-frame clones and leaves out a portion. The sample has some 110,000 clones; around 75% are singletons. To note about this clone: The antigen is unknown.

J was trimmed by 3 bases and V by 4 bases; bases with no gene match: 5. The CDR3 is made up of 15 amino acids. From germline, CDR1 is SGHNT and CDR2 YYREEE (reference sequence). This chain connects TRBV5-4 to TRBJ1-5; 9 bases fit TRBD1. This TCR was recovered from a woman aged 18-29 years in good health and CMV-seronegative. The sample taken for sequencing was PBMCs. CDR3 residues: CASSPDRGDNQPQHF. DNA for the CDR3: TGTGCCAGCAGCCCCGACAGGGGGGACAATCAGCCCCAGCATTTT.